Below are 27 T cell receptor beta chains sequenced from a single sample in a study of T cell responses to AZD1222 COVID-19 vaccine. Clones were sequenced by immunoSEQ multiplex PCR, and TCRdb holds only the in-frame ones, with some missing. The table lists roughly 150,000 clones, approximately 92% of them singletons. This material consisted of peripheral blood, taken on day 0 of AZD1222 vaccination. The receptors were gathered from an adult in good health.

CDR3 coding DNA: TGTGCCAGTAGCCGACTAGCGGGAGGGAGCACAGATACGCAGTATTTT. Its protein product is CASSRLAGGSTDTQYF. The chain carries TRBV19 and TRBJ2-3; TRBD2 agrees at 14 bases. V was pared by 6 bases and J by 0 bases, with 2 bases of the junction left unmatched. CDR1 and CDR2 (germline): LNHDA, SQIVND (reference sequence). The CDR3 consists of 16 residues.

This chain connects TRBV4-1 to TRBJ2-5; 8 nucleotides match TRBD2. This CDR3 is built from 16 residues. V shed 0 bases and J 5 bases; nucleotides not matched to a gene: 8. Looked up from germline, CDR1 is MGHRA and CDR2 is YSYEKL. In nucleotides, the CDR3 is TGCGCCAGCAGCCAAGATAAAGCTAGCGGGCGGGAGACCCAGTACTTC. It codes for CASSQDKASGRETQYF.

The chain uses TRBV5-4 and TRBJ1-1, with 10 bases matching TRBD1. V gave up 4 bases and J gave up 4 bases; unmatched junction bases: 7. The CDR3 is made up of 15 amino acids. The germline V gene has CDR1 SGHNT and CDR2 YYREEE (reference sequence). CDR3 coding DNA: TGTGCCAGCAGCCCTGACAGGGGGCGGGTCACTGAAGCTTTCTTT. Translating it yields CASSPDRGRVTEAFF.

The rearrangement uses TRBV6-5 and TRBJ2-1; the match to TRBD2 covers 7 bases. From germline, CDR1 is MNHEY and CDR2 SVGAGI. CDR3 length: 15 amino acids. V dropped 6 bases and J dropped 7; count of bases not matched to a gene: 12. The CDR3 sequence: CASSRGLVGRNEQFF. CDR3 coding DNA: TGTGCCAGCAGCCGCGGACTAGTGGGAAGGAATGAGCAGTTCTTC.

The genes are TRBV3-1 (or the pseudogene TRBV3-2) and TRBJ1-1, with 8 bases that match TRBD1. In germline, CDR1 is LGHDT, CDR2 YNNKEL (reference sequence). The CDR3 is 14 amino acids. V was clipped by 4 bases and J by 3 bases; unmatched bases: 4. The CDR3: CASSRQGRDTEAFF. For the CDR3, the DNA is TGTGCCAGCAGCCGACAGGGGAGAGACACTGAAGCTTTCTTT.

The V call is TRBV11-2, the J call TRBJ1-3; the D is unclear. V shed 4 bases and J shed 6 bases, with 13 bases lying between them. The CDR3 is made up of 14 amino acids. The germline gives CDR1 SGHAT, CDR2 FQNNGV. The DNA of the CDR3 is TGTGCCAGCAGCTCTCCGGACGGTTTAAACACCATATATTTT. As protein: CASSSPDGLNTIYF.

The chain has TRBV11-3 and TRBJ1-2; 7 bases fit TRBD1. Germline V gene lookup returns CDR1 SGHNT and CDR2 YENEEA. The trim removed 5 bases at V and 2 bases at J, leaving 11 bases unmatched. This CDR3 has 16 amino acids. The CDR3 region is CASSRVYGQENYGYTF. Here the CDR3 DNA reads TGTGCCAGCAGCCGAGTTTACGGACAGGAAAACTATGGCTACACCTTC.

The V gene is TRBV5-1, the J gene TRBJ1-5; 7 bases map to TRBD1. The CDR3 totals 15 residues. V trimming: 0 bases; J trimming: 5 bases; junction bases outside the gene matches: 5. CDR1 and CDR2 from the germline V gene are SGHRS and YFSETQ. CDR3: CASSLEGAPDQPQHF. The CDR3 DNA sequence: TGCGCCAGCAGCTTGGAGGGGGCGCCGGATCAGCCCCAGCATTTT. Using reference TRBV5-1 and TRBJ1-5 for the parts outside the CDR3, the full variable domain is KAGVTQTPRYLIKTRGQQVTLSCSPISGHRSVSWYQQTPGQGLQFLFEYFSETQRNKGNFPGRFSGRQFSNSRSEMNVSTLELGDSALYLCASSLEGAPDQPQHFGDGTRLSIL.

The chain is built from TRBV7-8 and TRBJ2-2, with 9 positions matching TRBD2. The CDR3 has 15 amino acids. Germline V CDR1 and CDR2: SGHVS, FQNEAQ. After removal of 5 bases from V and 5 bases from J, the junction contained 6 bases not matched to a gene. CDR3 DNA: TGTGCCAGCAGCCGGCGGGAGGGGAAGACCGGGGAGCTGTTTTTT. Residues: CASSRREGKTGELFF.

The CDR3 here is CASSKAGARNQPQHF. The CDR3 DNA sequence: TGTGCCAGCAGCAAGGCAGGGGCTCGCAATCAGCCCCAGCATTTT. The chain has TRBV6-5 and TRBJ1-5; D is possibly TRBD1 (6 bases). Between the trimmed V and J ends, which lost 6 bases and 2 bases, there was a span of 14 bases. The CDR3 covers 15 residues. The germline V gene has CDR1 MNHEY and CDR2 SVGAGI.

The rearrangement uses TRBV5-1 and TRBJ1-6; 7 bases are a match to TRBD1. Trimming cost V 4 bases and J 7 bases; bases outside gene matches: 8. CDR1 is SGHRS and CDR2 is YFSETQ in the germline V gene. This CDR3 region has 15 residues. Written as DNA, the CDR3 is TGCGCCAGCAGCCTTCGGACAGGTTCCAATTCACCCCTCCACTTT. This gives the protein CASSLRTGSNSPLHF.

V gene TRBV27 combines with J gene TRBJ1-5; D is undetermined. V gave up 4 bases and J gave up 4 bases, with 11 bases separating them. The CDR3 is 14 residues long. The germline gives CDR1 MNHEY, CDR2 SMNVEV (reference sequence). CDR3 residues: CASSSLDGNQPQHF. The CDR3 region has the DNA TGTGCCAGCAGTTCCCTGGACGGTAATCAGCCCCAGCATTTT.

The CDR3 DNA reads as TGTGCCAGCAGCGAAAGACCGGGGCTGACCACAGATACGCAGTATTTT. This translates into CASSERPGLTTDTQYF. The rearrangement uses TRBV14 and TRBJ2-3; D tentatively fits TRBD1 or TRBD2 (5 bases each). CDR1 and CDR2 (germline): SGHDN, FVKESK. Trimming pared 5 bases from V and 2 bases from J, leaving 17 bases between. CDR3 size: 16 residues.

The gene calls are TRBV5-1 and TRBJ2-4; maybe TRBD1 (5 bases). Trimming removed 3 bases at V and 3 bases at J, with 10 bases between. Germline values: CDR1 SGHRS, CDR2 YFSETQ. This CDR3 comprises 14 residues. The CDR3 DNA reads as TGCGCCAGCAGCTCCGACAGTTACAAAAACATTCAGTACTTC. Translating it yields CASSSDSYKNIQYF.

The genes are TRBV3-1 (or the pseudogene TRBV3-2) and TRBJ2-2; maybe TRBD1 (5 bases). V shed 1 base and J shed 3 bases, with 12 bases lying between them. Germline V lookup: CDR1 LGHDT, CDR2 YNNKEL (reference sequence). This CDR3 is 16 amino acids long. The CDR3 protein is CASSQVGQGYTGELFF. The CDR3, as DNA: TGTGCCAGCAGCCAAGTTGGGCAGGGATACACCGGGGAGCTGTTTTTT.

The chain combines TRBV27 with TRBJ1-6, with unresolved D. CDR1 is MNHEY, CDR2 SMNVEV, per germline (reference sequence). Trimming shortened V by 5 bases and J by 8 bases, and 13 bases separated the two germline ends. The CDR3 sequence is 14 residues long. CDR3 in amino acids: CASSGRERDSPLHF. CDR3 sequence (DNA): TGTGCCAGCAGTGGGAGGGAAAGGGATTCACCCCTCCACTTT.

This chain connects TRBV19 to TRBJ2-2, with D hard to call. V gave up 0 bases and J gave up 5 bases, with 10 bases separating them. The length of the CDR3 is 15 residues. The germline CDR1 and CDR2 sequences are LNHDA and SQIVND (reference sequence). The CDR3 nucleotides read TGTGCCAGTAGTATAGATGTGCTGCGGACCGGGGAGCTGTTTTTT. Protein: CASSIDVLRTGELFF.

V is TRBV7-3 and J is TRBJ2-2; perhaps TRBD2 as D (6 bases). The CDR3 is made up of 14 amino acids. Trimming left V 6 bases short and J 1 base short, with 9 bases between. Per germline, CDR1 SGHTA and CDR2 FQGTGA. This CDR3 reads CASSRSGNTGELFF. CDR3 in DNA: TGTGCCAGCAGTCGTAGCGGGAACACCGGGGAGCTGTTTTTT.

The rearrangement joins TRBV27 to TRBJ1-5; D may be TRBD1 (5 bases). This CDR3 comprises 15 residues. Germline values: CDR1 MNHEY, CDR2 SMNVEV (reference sequence). Between the trimmed V and J ends, which lost 4 bases and 4 bases, there was a span of 14 bases. The CDR3 loop reads CASSSSGRENQPQHF. CDR3 DNA sequence: TGTGCCAGCAGTTCCTCCGGCAGGGAAAATCAGCCCCAGCATTTT.

The DNA for the CDR3 is TGTGCCAGCAGACGGGGACAGGGGGGTACCGTACGGGCTTTCTTT. This encodes CASRRGQGGTVRAFF. The chain employs TRBV3-1 (or the pseudogene TRBV3-2) and TRBJ1-1; 11 nucleotides align to TRBD1. Germline V gene sequence: CDR1 LGHDT, CDR2 YNNKEL (reference sequence). The V and J ends lost 6 bases and 11 bases, in that order; junction bases with no gene match: 14. There are 15 residues in the CDR3.

The rearrangement joins TRBV6-5 to TRBJ2-5, with 9 nucleotides matching TRBD1. This CDR3 is 14 amino acids long. Germline V gene sequence: CDR1 MNHEY, CDR2 SVGAGI. V lost 6 bases and J lost 8; bases outside the gene matches: 10. CDR3 residues: CASSASGTGKTQYF. The CDR3 nucleotides are TGTGCCAGCAGCGCCTCCGGGACAGGGAAAACCCAGTACTTC.

This clone was seen a single time. The chain uses TRBV6-5 and TRBJ1-2; the D gene is possibly TRBD1 (6 bases). The CDR3 length is 12 residues. Germline lookup yields CDR1 MNHEY and CDR2 SVGAGI. V lost 1 base to trimming and J lost 10 bases, with 10 bases between them. CDR3 coding DNA: TGTGCCAGCAGTTACTTACAGGGAACCTACACCTTC. Its protein is CASSYLQGTYTF.

This chain joins TRBV9 and TRBJ1-2; no reliable D call. The CDR3 covers 15 residues. Germline CDR1 reads SGDLS; CDR2 reads YYNGEE. Trimming took off 3 bases at V and 3 bases at J, with 15 bases between the two ends. Here the CDR3 reads CASSATGHGDYGYTF. CDR3 bases: TGTGCCAGCAGCGCCACGGGCCACGGGGACTATGGCTACACCTTC.

This chain connects TRBV11-2 to TRBJ2-3; unclear D gene. Deletions cut 0 bases from V and 14 bases from J, with 12 bases between. Germline V CDR1 and CDR2: SGHAT, FQNNGV. This CDR3 has 12 amino acids. The chain's CDR3 is CASSLDATRPYF. In DNA, the CDR3 is TGTGCCAGCAGCTTAGACGCCACCCGGCCGTATTTT. The whole variable domain, remainder taken from reference TRBV11-2 and TRBJ2-3, is EAGVAQSPRYKIIEKRQSVAFWCNPISGHATLYWYQQILGQGPKLLIQFQNNGVVDDSQLPKDRFSAERLKGVDSTLKIQPAKLEDSAVYLCASSLDATRPYFGPGTRLTVL.

This chain connects TRBV5-1 to TRBJ2-2; 7 bases agree with TRBD2. Germline trimming cut 5 bases from V and 5 bases from J; bases unmatched to any gene: 6. This CDR3 region has 14 residues. The germline CDR1 and CDR2 sequences are SGHRS and YFSETQ. The CDR3 bases are TGCGCCAGCAGGGCGGGAGCCTCTACCGGGGAGCTGTTTTTT. Translation: CASRAGASTGELFF.

DNA for the CDR3: TGTGCCAGCAGTTTATTAGGCGGGGGGCCGGGCGAGGAGCAGTTCTTC. Translating gives CASSLLGGGPGEEQFF. The chain employs TRBV27 and TRBJ2-1; 8 bases are a match to TRBD2. Germline CDR1 and CDR2: MNHEY and SMNVEV (reference sequence). The junction had 12 bases not matched to a gene; V was cut back by 1 base and J by 10 bases. The CDR3 runs to 16 residues.

The chain carries TRBV4-2 and TRBJ1-5, with unresolved D. The CDR3 loop spans 15 amino acids. Trimming cost V 0 bases and J 5 bases, with 11 bases left between them. Germline values: CDR1 LGHNA, CDR2 YNFKEQ. CDR3 sequence reads: CASSQDGRDYQPQHF. CDR3 coding DNA: TGTGCCAGCAGCCAAGATGGAAGAGATTATCAGCCCCAGCATTTT.